This TCR delta chain was recovered during a study of γδ T cells in repeated Plasmodium falciparum infection. The junction had 36 bases not matched to a gene; V was cut back by 3 bases and J by 0 bases. CDR3 length: 24 amino acids. CDR1 and CDR2 from the germline V gene are TVYSNPD and GDNSRS (reference sequence). With regard to this clone: What it binds is not known. A read error is the likely source, as a far larger clone sits one nucleotide away. The same CDR3 arises from other DNA sequences in this sample as well.

Flow sorting of PBMC yielded separate Vgamma9/Vdelta2+ and Vdelta2-negative gammadelta T cell populations for bulk repertoire analysis. With CATT, TCRdb re-called clones from the multiplex PCR reads. The sample lists over 55,000 delta-chain clones, around 1.7% seen once, with about 15% in the top ten. The study's findings and limits: Vdelta2-negative gammadelta repertoires, largely Vdelta1+, seemingly showed infection-driven waves of new clonal selection. Vdelta2-negative gammadelta repertoires appeared less diverse and less shared in Malian than Australian children.

V is TRDV3 and J is TRDJ1, with 8 bases identical to TRDD2. The sample consisted of gamma-delta T cells from blood. The source is a pool of human donors (malaria-infected and uninfected, not separated). The CDR3 protein is CAFTALRPSYIRTGIARYTDKLIF. CDR3 in DNA: TGTGCCTTCACAGCTCTAAGGCCTTCCTATATACGTACCGGCATTGCCCGGTACACCGATAAACTCATCTTT.